The sequence of this T cell receptor (beta chain) was determined in a study of blood T cells in healthy people across ages. Study conclusions and caveats: A roughly linear age-dependent decrease characterized TCR beta diversity per million T cells. Donor CMV infection status was unknown, possibly confounding age-related changes in expanded clonotypes.

Primers used in a second PCR of about 6 to 12 cycles were a sample-barcoded 5' primer and a J-beta primer mix. TCRdb re-analysed the 5' RACE reads in MiXCR, keeping a single row per CDR3 protein. The sample carries approximately 680,000 distinct CDR3 sequences, about 30% recorded once. Details on this clonotype: Its antigen remains unknown.

Every donor gave approximately 10 milliliters of peripheral blood. Each sample yielded at least 6.5 million isolated PBMCs. This CDR3 comprises 18 residues. Germline CDR1 and CDR2: SGHRS and YFSETQ. Losses at the gene ends were 4 bases for V and 2 bases for J; bases not matched to a gene: 9. The sample comprised blood. The V gene is TRBV5-1, the J gene TRBJ2-1; 13 bases map to TRBD2. This sequence was found in a woman over 75 in good health. CDR3 coding DNA: TGCGCCAGCAGCCCGAGGGGACTAGCGGGGCGTACCTACAATGAGCAGTTCTTC. Translated: CASSPRGLAGRTYNEQFF.